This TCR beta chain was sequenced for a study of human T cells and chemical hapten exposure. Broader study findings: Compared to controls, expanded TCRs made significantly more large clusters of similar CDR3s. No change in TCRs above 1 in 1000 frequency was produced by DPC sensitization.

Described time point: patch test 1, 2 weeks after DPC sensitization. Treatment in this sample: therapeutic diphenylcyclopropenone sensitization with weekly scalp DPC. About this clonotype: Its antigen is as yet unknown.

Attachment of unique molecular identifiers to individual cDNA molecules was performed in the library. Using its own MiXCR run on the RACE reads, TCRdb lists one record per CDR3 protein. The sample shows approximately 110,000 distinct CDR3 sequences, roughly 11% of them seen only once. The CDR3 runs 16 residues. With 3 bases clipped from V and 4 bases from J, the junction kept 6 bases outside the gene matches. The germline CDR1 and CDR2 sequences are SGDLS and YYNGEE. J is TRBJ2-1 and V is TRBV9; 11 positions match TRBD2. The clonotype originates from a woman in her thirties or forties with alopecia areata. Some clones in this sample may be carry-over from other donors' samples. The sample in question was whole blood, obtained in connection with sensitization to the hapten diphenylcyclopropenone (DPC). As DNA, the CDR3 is TGTGCCAGCAGCGCGACTAGCGGGGTGGGTTACAATGAGCAGTTCTTC. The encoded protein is CASSATSGVGYNEQFF.